Each of the 18 T cell receptor beta chains below was sequenced from the same sample in a study of Ad26.COV2.S vaccination and SARS-CoV-2 variants. The protocol was immunoSEQ multiplex PCR, while the TCRdb copy is restricted to in-frame clones and leaves out a portion. The table includes approximately 420,000 clones, 85% to 90% detected once. Treatment defined: some 20 received Ad26.COV2.S at low or high dose, single or two shots; roughly 5 received placebo; per-sample allocation not given. Samples analyzed were those drawn on day 63 after the first vaccine or placebo injection. The specimen was peripheral blood, collected in a trial of Ad26.COV2.S vaccine versus placebo. The receptors shown here come from a person aged 18-65 years who received the Ad26.COV2.S COVID-19 vaccine or a placebo.

CDR3 loop: CASTGIRGTEAFF. CDR3 in DNA: TGCGCCAGCACCGGAATCAGGGGCACTGAAGCTTTCTTT. The chain joins TRBV5-1 to TRBJ1-1; possibly TRBD1 for D (6 bases). The CDR3 contains 13 residues. Trimming took 6 bases from V and 4 from J, leaving 13 bases between them. The V gene's germline CDR1 is SGHRS and CDR2 YFSETQ.

This clone occurred once. V and J are TRBV5-1 and TRBJ2-7; D possibly uses TRBD1 or TRBD2 (5 bases each). The CDR3 loop spans 14 amino acids. The V and J ends lost 2 bases and 2 bases respectively, with 11 bases between them. Germline-derived CDR1 and CDR2 are SGHRS and YFSETQ. Here the CDR3 reads CASSFPGDPYEQYF. CDR3 nucleotides: TGCGCCAGCAGCTTCCCCGGGGACCCCTACGAGCAGTACTTC.

V and J are TRBV4-1 and TRBJ1-6; no firm D call. Germline CDR1 reads MGHRA; CDR2 reads YSYEKL. V lost 4 bases, J lost 0 bases, and 10 bases lay in between. CDR3 length: 16 amino acids. The CDR3 loop reads CASSPYQSSYNSPLHF. The CDR3 region has the DNA TGCGCCAGCAGCCCCTATCAGAGCTCCTATAATTCACCCCTCCACTTT.

The chain recombines TRBV5-8 with TRBJ2-5; perhaps D is TRBD1 or TRBD2 (6 bases each). Trimming shortened V by 5 bases and J by 5 bases, and 16 bases separated the two germline ends. This CDR3 has 14 amino acids. CDR1 is SGHTS, CDR2 YDEGEE, per germline. This CDR3 reads CASSPRGAQETQYF. Here the CDR3 DNA reads TGTGCCAGCAGTCCAAGGGGGGCCCAGGAGACCCAGTACTTC.

The V and J genes are TRBV11-2 and TRBJ1-6; 7 nucleotides match TRBD1. CDR3 length: 15 amino acids. The ends lost 1 base at V and 9 bases at J; junction bases unmatched: 6. CDR1 SGHAT and CDR2 FQNNGV come from the germline V gene. CDR3 loop: CASSLGDSSSSPLHF. For the CDR3, the DNA is TGTGCCAGCAGCTTAGGGGACAGTTCTAGTTCACCCCTCCACTTT.

V is TRBV6-1 and J is TRBJ1-5, with 7 bases fitting TRBD1. Germline values: CDR1 MNHNS, CDR2 SASEGT. This CDR3 has 14 amino acids. The V and J ends lost 3 bases and 6 bases, in that order; junction bases with no gene match: 5. In DNA, the CDR3 is TGTGCCAGCAGTGACCAGGGGGGGCGTCAGCCCCAGCATTTT. Its translation is CASSDQGGRQPQHF.

The chain uses TRBV5-8 and TRBJ1-1; D gene unclear. The CDR3 contains 15 residues. Per germline, CDR1 SGHTS and CDR2 YDEGEE. V lost 0 bases, J lost 0 bases, and 9 bases lay in between. The chain's CDR3 is CASSLEVRLNTEAFF. For the CDR3, the DNA is TGTGCCAGCAGCTTGGAGGTCAGATTGAACACTGAAGCTTTCTTT. Complete variable domain (other parts from reference TRBV5-8 and TRBJ1-1): EAGVTQSPTHLIKTRGQQATLRCSPISGHTSVYWYQQALGLGLQFLLWYDEGEERNRGNFPPRFSGRQFPNYSSELNVNALELEDSALYLCASSLEVRLNTEAFFGQGTRLTVV.

This chain uses TRBV9 with TRBJ2-3, with 9 bases that match TRBD1. Germline CDR1 and CDR2: SGDLS and YYNGEE. The CDR3 runs to 19 residues. The junction had 16 bases not matched to a gene; V was cut back by 4 bases and J by 1 base. The CDR3 DNA reads as TGTGCCAGCAGCCCCGTACCGGGACAGGGAGGTTGGGGCACAGATACGCAGTATTTT. Its translation is CASSPVPGQGGWGTDTQYF.

The rearrangement uses TRBV6-2 or TRBV6-3 and TRBJ2-3; D gene uncertain. CDR1 is MNHEY and CDR2 is SVGEGT in the germline V gene. Trimming took off 2 bases at V and 6 bases at J, with 18 bases between the two ends. The CDR3 is 16 residues long. DNA for the CDR3: TGTGCCAGCAGTTACCAGCTCCGCGAGGCCCGGGATACGCAGTATTTT. As protein: CASSYQLREARDTQYF.

This clone was counted only a few times. The rearrangement links TRBV29-1 to TRBJ2-1; D might be TRBD2 (5 bases). This CDR3 has 13 amino acids. The V end lost 4 bases, the J end lost 4 bases, and 11 bases lay between the germline ends. CDR1 SQVTM and CDR2 ANQGSEA come from the germline V gene. The CDR3 loop is CSVVRGMYNEQFF. The CDR3 DNA reads as TGCAGCGTTGTTAGAGGGATGTACAATGAGCAGTTCTTC.

This chain uses TRBV21-1 with TRBJ2-3; TRBD1, the table's D call, was not compared with the DNA. TRBV21-1 is labeled a pseudogene. There are 16 residues in the CDR3. Here the CDR3 DNA reads TGTGCCAGCAGCAAAGGTATGCCCAGGGGGATGGATACGCAGTATTTT. Translation: CASSKGMPRGMDTQYF.

The chain is built from TRBV6-5 and TRBJ2-6, with D unresolved. V dropped 5 bases and J dropped 2 bases, with 7 bases sitting between them. Germline assignment: CDR1 MNHEY and CDR2 SVGAGI. This CDR3 region has 14 residues. The CDR3 bases are TGTGCCAGCAGTCGCGTCCCTGGGGCCAACGTCCTGACTTTC. This encodes CASSRVPGANVLTF.

J is TRBJ2-1 and V is TRBV7-9; 8 bases are shared with TRBD2. CDR1 is SEHNR and CDR2 is FQNEAQ in the germline V gene (reference sequence). Trimming took 2 bases from V and 5 from J; bases not matched to a gene: 5. The CDR3 length is 15 residues. The chain's CDR3 is CASSLYSGGHNEQFF. CDR3 nucleotide sequence: TGTGCCAGCAGCTTATACTCGGGGGGGCACAATGAGCAGTTCTTC. Filled out from reference TRBV7-9 and TRBJ2-1, the complete variable domain reads DTGVSQNPRHKITKRGQNVTFRCDPISEHNRLYWYRQTLGQGPEFLTYFQNEAQLEKSRLLSDRFSAERPKGSFSTLEIQRTEQGDSAMYLCASSLYSGGHNEQFFGPGTRLTVL.

This clone has only one observation. The V and J genes are TRBV6-5 and TRBJ2-1; 11 nucleotides line up with TRBD2. CDR3 size: 15 residues. Germline V gene data show CDR1 as MNHEY and CDR2 as SVGAGI. V shed 2 bases and J 8 bases; nucleotides not matched to a gene: 5. The DNA for the CDR3 is TGTGCCAGCAGTTACCAACTAGCGGGGGAGTATGAGCAGTTCTTC. Protein product: CASSYQLAGEYEQFF.

The chain joins TRBV4-1 to TRBJ1-2, with 12 bases aligning to TRBD1. Germline V gene lookup returns CDR1 MGHRA and CDR2 YSYEKL. CDR3 size: 15 residues. The V and J ends lost 4 bases and 8 bases, in that order; junction bases with no gene match: 8. CDR3 sequence reads: CASSPGQGALRGYTF. The CDR3 nucleotides read TGCGCCAGCAGCCCGGGACAGGGGGCGCTTCGGGGCTACACCTTC.

The chain is built from TRBV27 and TRBJ2-3; tentatively, D is TRBD1 (5 bases). Looked up from germline, CDR1 is MNHEY and CDR2 is SMNVEV (reference sequence). V was clipped by 4 bases and J by 4 bases, with 12 bases between them. The CDR3 consists of 14 residues. The CDR3 region has the DNA TGTGCCAGCAGTTCCCTTGGGGCGCCAGATACGCAGTATTTT. It is translated as CASSSLGAPDTQYF.

V is TRBV24-1 and J is TRBJ2-3; 10 bases align to TRBD2. Germline values: CDR1 KGHDR, CDR2 SFDVKD. The CDR3 has 16 residues. V lost 0 bases to trimming and J lost 4 bases; unmatched junction nucleotides: 3. The CDR3 DNA follows: TGTGCCACCAGTGATTTGAGCGGGGGGGCCCCAGATACGCAGTATTTT. Its protein is CATSDLSGGAPDTQYF.

CDR3 nucleotide sequence: TGTGCCAGCAGTCAGGATCCTAACTATGGCTACACCTTC. This gives the protein CASSQDPNYGYTF. The chain couples TRBV2 to TRBJ1-2, with D unresolved. CDR3 length: 13 amino acids. Looked up from germline, CDR1 is SNHLY and CDR2 is FYNNEI. V lost 5 bases to trimming and J lost 0 bases, with 7 bases between them.